This entry describes one T cell receptor (beta chain). This sample stems from a study of T cell responses to AZD1222 COVID-19 vaccine. The data were produced by immunoSEQ multiplex PCR, yet TCRdb's version contains in-frame clones alone and is incomplete. Among 100,000 to 150,000 clones listed, 90% were seen once. The starting material was peripheral blood, obtained on day 0 of MenACWY control vaccination. The TCR comes from an adult in good health.

Here the CDR3 reads CASSLGGFNSPLHF. For the CDR3, the DNA is TGTGCCAGCAGCTTAGGGGGTTTTAATTCACCCCTCCACTTT. V and J are TRBV11-2 and TRBJ1-6; D uncertain. The V gene's germline CDR1 is SGHAT and CDR2 FQNNGV. The CDR3 runs 14 residues. The V end was cut by 1 base, the J end by 6 bases, with 7 bases between. The whole variable domain, remainder taken from reference TRBV11-2 and TRBJ1-6, is EAGVAQSPRYKIIEKRQSVAFWCNPISGHATLYWYQQILGQGPKLLIQFQNNGVVDDSQLPKDRFSAERLKGVDSTLKIQPAKLEDSAVYLCASSLGGFNSPLHFGNGTRLTVT.